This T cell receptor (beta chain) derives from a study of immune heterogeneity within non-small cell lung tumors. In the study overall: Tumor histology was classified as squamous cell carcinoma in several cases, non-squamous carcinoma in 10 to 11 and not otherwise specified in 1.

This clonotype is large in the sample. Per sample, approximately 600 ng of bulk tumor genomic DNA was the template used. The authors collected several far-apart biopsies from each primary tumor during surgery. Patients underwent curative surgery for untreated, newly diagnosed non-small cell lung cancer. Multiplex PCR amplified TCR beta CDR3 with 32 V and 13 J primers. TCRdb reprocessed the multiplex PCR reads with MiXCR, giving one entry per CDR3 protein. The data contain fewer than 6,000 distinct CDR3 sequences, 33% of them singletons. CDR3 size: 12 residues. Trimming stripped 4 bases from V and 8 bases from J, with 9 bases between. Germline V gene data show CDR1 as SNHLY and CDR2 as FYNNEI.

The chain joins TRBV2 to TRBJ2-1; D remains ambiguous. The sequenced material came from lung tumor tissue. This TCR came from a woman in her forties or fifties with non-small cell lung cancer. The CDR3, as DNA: TGTGCCAGCAGTGGGGGTCAGGATGAGCAGTTCTTC. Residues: CASSGGQDEQFF.